This T cell receptor (beta chain) came from a study of regulatory T cells in long-lasting Graves disease. Whole-study findings and limits: Those with persistent Graves' had less TCR diversity than newly diagnosed patients.

Construction of TCR beta libraries relied on iRepertoire HTBI primers and on Arm-PCR targeting CDR3 regions. MiXCR, applied by TCRdb to the multiplex PCR reads, yields one record per CDR3 protein. The table has roughly 500,000 distinct CDR3 sequences, roughly 13% seen once. As for time point: newly diagnosed GD, antithyroid drugs for less than 3 months. PBMC RNA was the source of the TCR library. The length of the CDR3 is 16 residues. V was pared by 4 bases and J by 1 base, with 8 bases of the junction left unmatched. Germline V gene data show CDR1 as SGHAT and CDR2 as FQNNGV. In this sample, this clonotype turned up many times. Its antigen is as yet unknown. In addition, the sample was reused for a study of T cells in Graves' hyperthyroidism and ophthalmopathy.

The sequenced sample was peripheral blood mononuclear cells (PBMCs), obtained at new diagnosis, from a patient treated with antithyroid drugs. The rearrangement links TRBV11-2 to TRBJ2-3; 7 bases align to TRBD2. This TCR came from a man aged 30 to 39 with Graves disease. CDR3 nucleotide sequence: TGTGCCAGCAGCTCCTCCGGACGGGAGGGCACAGATACGCAGTATTTT. Its translation: CASSSSGREGTDTQYF.